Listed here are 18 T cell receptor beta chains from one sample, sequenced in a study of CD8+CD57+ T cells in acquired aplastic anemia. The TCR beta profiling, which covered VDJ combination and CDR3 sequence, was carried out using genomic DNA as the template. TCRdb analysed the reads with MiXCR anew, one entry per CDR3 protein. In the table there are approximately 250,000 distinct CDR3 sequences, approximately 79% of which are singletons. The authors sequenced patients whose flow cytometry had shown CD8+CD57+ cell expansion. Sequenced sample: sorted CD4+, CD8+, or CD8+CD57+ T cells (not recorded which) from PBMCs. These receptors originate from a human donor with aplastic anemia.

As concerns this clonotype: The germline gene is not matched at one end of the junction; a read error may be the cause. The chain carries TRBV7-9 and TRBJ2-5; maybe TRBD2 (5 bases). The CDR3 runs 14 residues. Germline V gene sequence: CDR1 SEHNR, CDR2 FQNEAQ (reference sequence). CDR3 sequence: CASSIVPGEQTLDF. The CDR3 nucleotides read TGTGCCAGCAGCATAGTACCCGGGGAGCAGACCCTTGACTTC.

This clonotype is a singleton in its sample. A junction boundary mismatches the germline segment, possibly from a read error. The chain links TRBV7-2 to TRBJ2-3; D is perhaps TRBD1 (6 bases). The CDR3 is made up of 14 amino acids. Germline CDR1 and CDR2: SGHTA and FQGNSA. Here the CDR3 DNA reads TGTGCCAGCAGCTTAGATCGAGCAGGGGACACTGAAGATTTT. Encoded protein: CASSLDRAGDTEDF.

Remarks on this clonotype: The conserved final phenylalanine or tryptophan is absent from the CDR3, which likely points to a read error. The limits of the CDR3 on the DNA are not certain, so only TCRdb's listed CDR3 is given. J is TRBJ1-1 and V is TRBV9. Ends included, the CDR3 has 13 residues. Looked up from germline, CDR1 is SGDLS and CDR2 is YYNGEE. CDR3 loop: CASSVDMSELAYV.

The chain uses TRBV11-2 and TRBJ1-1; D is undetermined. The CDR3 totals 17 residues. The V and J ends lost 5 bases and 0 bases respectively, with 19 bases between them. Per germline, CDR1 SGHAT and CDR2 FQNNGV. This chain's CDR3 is CASSPQQCALVNTEAFF. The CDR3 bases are TGTGCCAGCAGCCCCCAACAGTGTGCCCTGGTGAACACTGAAGCTTTCTTT.

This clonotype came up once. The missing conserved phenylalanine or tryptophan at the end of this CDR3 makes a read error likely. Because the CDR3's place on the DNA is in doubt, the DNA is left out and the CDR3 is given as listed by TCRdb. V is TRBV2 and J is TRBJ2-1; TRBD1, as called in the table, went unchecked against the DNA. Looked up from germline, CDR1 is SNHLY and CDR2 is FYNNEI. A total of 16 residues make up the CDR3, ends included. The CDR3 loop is CASSEGGINEQFFGPG.

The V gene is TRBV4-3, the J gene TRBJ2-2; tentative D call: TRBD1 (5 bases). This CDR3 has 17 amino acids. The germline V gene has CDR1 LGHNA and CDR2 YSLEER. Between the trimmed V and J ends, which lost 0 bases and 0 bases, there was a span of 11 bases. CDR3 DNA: TGCGCCAGCAGCCAAGATTGGGCAGGGCCGAACACCGGGGAGCTGTTTTTT. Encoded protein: CASSQDWAGPNTGELFF.

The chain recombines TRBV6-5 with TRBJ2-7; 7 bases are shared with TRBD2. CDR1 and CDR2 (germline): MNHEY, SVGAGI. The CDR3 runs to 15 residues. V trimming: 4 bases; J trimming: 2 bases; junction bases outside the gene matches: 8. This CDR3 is CASSSTAGQPYEQYF. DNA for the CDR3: TGTGCCAGCAGTTCTACAGCGGGGCAGCCCTACGAGCAGTACTTC.

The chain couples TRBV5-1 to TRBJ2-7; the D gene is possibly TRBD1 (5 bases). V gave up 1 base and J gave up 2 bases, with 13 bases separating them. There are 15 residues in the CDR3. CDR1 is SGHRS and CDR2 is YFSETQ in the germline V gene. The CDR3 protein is CASSLRTGEAYEQYF. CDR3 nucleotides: TGCGCCAGCAGCTTGCGTACAGGAGAAGCCTACGAGCAGTACTTC.

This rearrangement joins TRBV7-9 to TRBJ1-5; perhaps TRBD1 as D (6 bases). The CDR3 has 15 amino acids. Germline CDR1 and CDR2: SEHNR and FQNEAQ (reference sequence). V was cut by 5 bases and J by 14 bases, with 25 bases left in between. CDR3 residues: CASSLERIGGHDEHF. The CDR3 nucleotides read TGTGCCAGCAGCCTTGAAAGAATAGGGGGTCACGACGAGCATTTT.

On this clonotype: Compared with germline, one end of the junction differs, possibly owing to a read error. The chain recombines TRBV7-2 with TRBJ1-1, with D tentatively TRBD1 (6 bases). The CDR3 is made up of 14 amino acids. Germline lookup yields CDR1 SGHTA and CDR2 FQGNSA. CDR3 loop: CASSLSGGADYGYF. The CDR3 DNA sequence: TGTGCCAGCAGCTTGTCCGGGGGCGCCGACTATGGCTACTTT.

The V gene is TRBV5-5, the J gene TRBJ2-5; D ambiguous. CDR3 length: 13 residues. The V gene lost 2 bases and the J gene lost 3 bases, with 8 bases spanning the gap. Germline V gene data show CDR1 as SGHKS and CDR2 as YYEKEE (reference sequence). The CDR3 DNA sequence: TGTGCCAGCAGCTTACTGAAGGAAGAGACCCAGTACTTC. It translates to CASSLLKEETQYF. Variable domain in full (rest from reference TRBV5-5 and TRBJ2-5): DAGVTQSPTHLIKTRGQQVTLRCSPISGHKSVSWYQQVLGQGPQFIFQYYEKEERGRGNFPDRFSARQFPNYSSELNVNALLLGDSALYLCASSLLKEETQYFGPGTRLLVL.

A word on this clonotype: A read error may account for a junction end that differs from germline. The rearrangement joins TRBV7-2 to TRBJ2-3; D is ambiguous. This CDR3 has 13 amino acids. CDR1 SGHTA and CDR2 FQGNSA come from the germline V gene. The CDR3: CASSVKSRDTQYF. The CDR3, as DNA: TGTGCCAGCAGCGTCAAAAGCAGAGATACGCAGTATTTT.

The CDR3 nucleotides are TGTGCCAGCAGCGGAGAAGAGAACATTCAGTACTTC. Its translation: CASSGEENIQYF. The chain is built from TRBV11-2 and TRBJ2-4; D uncertain. The CDR3 has 12 amino acids. V was cut by 5 bases and J by 7 bases, with 9 bases left in between. From germline, CDR1 is SGHAT and CDR2 FQNNGV.

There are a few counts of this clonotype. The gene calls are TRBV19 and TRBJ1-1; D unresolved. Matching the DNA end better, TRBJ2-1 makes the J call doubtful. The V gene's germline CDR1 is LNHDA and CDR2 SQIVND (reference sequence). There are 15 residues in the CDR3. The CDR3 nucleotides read TGTGCCAGTAGTATAGCTATCACAGCCTACAATGAGCAGTTCTTC. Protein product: CASSIAITAYNEQFF.

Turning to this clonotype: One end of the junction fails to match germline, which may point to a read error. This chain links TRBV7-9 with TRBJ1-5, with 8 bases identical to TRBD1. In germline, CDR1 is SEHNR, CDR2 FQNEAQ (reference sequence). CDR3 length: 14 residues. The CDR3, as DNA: TGTGCCAGCAGTCGAACAGGGGGAGGCTCTGGAAACACCTTT. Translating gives CASSRTGGGSGNTF.

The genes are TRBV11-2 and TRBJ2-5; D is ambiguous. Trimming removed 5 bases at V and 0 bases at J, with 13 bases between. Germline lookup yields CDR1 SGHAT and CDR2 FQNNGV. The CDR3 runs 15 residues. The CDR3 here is CASSLQGTYQETQYF. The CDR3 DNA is TGTGCCAGCAGCCTTCAAGGAACGTACCAAGAGACCCAGTACTTC.

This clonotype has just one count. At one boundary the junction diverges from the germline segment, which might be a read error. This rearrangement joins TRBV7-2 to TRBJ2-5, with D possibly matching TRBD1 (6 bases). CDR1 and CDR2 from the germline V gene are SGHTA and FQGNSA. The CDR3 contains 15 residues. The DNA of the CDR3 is TGTGCCAGCAGCCGCGCACAGGGTTTGAGAGAGACCCGGTACTTC. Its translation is CASSRAQGLRETRYF.

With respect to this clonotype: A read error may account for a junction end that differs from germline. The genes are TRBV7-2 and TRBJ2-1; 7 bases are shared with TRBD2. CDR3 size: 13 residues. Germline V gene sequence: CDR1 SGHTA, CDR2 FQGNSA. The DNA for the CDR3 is TGTGCCAGCAGTGATGGGACTATCCATGAGCATTACTTC. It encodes CASSDGTIHEHYF. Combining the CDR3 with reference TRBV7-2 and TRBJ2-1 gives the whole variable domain GAGVSQSPSNKVTEKGKDVELRCDPISGHTALYWYRQSLGQGLEFLIYFQGNSAPDKSGLPSDRFSAERTGGSVSTLTIQRTQQEDSAVYLCASSDGTIHEHYFGPGTRLTVL.